Listed below are T cell receptor beta chains from one sample, sequenced in a study of T cell responses to AZD1222 COVID-19 vaccine. TCRdb's table, derived via immunoSEQ multiplex PCR, lists solely in-frame clones and lacks some. This table has about 93,000 clones, roughly 89% appearing once. Specimen: peripheral blood, collected on day 0 of MenACWY control vaccination. These receptors came from an adult in good health. Both conserved end residues are trimmed from each CDR3.

>TRBV23-1
ASSQSRTLGGNQPQH
>TRBV11-2
ASSLSVTSGETQY
>TRBV2
ASSEAGDGYGYT
>TRBV2
ASKIEYSAYEQY
>TRBV3-1/TRBV3-2
ASSQQGANYGYT
>TRBV11-2
ASSPAYEQY
>TRBV18
ASSPTGSINSNQPQH
>TRBV15
ATSRGDRGTQPQH
>TRBV28
ASVSGGAGYGYT
>TRBV11-3
ASSVRYGRLTEAF
>TRBV5-5
ASSQDRVDTGELF
>TRBV11-2
ASSFGQATQY
>TRBV6-6
ASLQGSGQPQH
>TRBV19
ASRAPSLGNTEAF
>TRBV5-1
ASSLGRWDARNTEAF
>TRBV18
ASSLTYSGGSYNEQF
>TRBV27
ASSKQGNTEAF
>TRBV5-6
ASSSTGLRGEQF
>TRBV7-9
AGTQENYGYT
>TRBV7-3
ASSQGQGQDGYT
>TRBV2
ASTRGYQETQY
>TRBV4-1
ASSQGQLIYEQY
>TRBV25-1
ASSTTAEQY
>TRBV6-5
ASSHPPGQGRAF
>TRBV2
ASSESSGGAGTQY
>TRBV6-5
ASGRQGGNGYT
>TRBV21-1
ASSEREKGATKTEAF
>TRBV3-1/TRBV3-2
ASSQGGGEAF
>TRBV7-9
ASSPPSTDTQY
>TRBV3-1/TRBV3-2
ASSQANGNYEQY
>TRBV10-3
AISKNIQGLADTQY
>TRBV3-1/TRBV3-2
ASSQEVRGLEAF
>TRBV7-9
ASSLWLAGGTDTQY
>TRBV12-3/TRBV12-4
ASRATRGAQQY
>TRBV24-1
ATSGGQGNQPQH
>TRBV18
ASSPLSQGLREQY
>TRBV5-6
ASSFVDRSNSPLH
>TRBV19
ASSIGTRSYEQY
>TRBV5-1
ASSLVFGGEQF
>TRBV19
ASSAWDSQDEKLF